This T cell receptor (beta chain) was obtained from a study of T cells in Graves' hyperthyroidism and ophthalmopathy. Looking at the study overall: Specimen type is peripheral blood, collected at initial diagnosis prior to any treatment. Findings and limits, study-wide: Appearing also in blood were most of the thyroid clonotypes expanded above 0.001.

The table lists this clonotype with many counts. The antigen remains undetermined. This CDR3 comprises 12 residues. The V and J ends lost 3 bases and 8 bases respectively, with 10 bases between them. Germline values: CDR1 SNHLY, CDR2 FYNNEI. Patients between 18 and 65 years old had hyperthyroidism, newly diagnosed and lasting under 2 months. Exclusion criteria comprised uncontrolled infection, other autoimmune disease, pregnancy or lactation. TCR beta CDR3 sequences were amplified from RNA transcripts. Carried out on the TCR CDR3, a first-round RT-PCR used the HTBI primer set. TCRdb reprocessed the multiplex PCR reads with MiXCR, giving one entry per CDR3 protein. This sample carries approximately 870,000 distinct CDR3 sequences, more than 30% of them seen once, and the ten largest clones take over 8%.

The genes are TRBV2 and TRBJ1-2; D ambiguous. Sequencing input: blood. The sequence came from a man aged 18 to 35 with Graves' hyperthyroidism. The CDR3 DNA reads as TGTGCCAGCAGTGATACGATTTGGGGCTACACCTTC. Translated, it gives CASSDTIWGYTF.